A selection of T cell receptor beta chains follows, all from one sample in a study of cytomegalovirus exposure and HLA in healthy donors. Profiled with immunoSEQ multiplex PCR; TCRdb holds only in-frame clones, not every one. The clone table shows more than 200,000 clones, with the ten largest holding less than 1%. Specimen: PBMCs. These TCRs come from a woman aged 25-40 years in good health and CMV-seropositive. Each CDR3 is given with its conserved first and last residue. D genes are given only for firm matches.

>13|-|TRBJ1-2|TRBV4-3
TGCGCCAGCAGCCAAGGGGGAGACTATGGCTACACCTTC
CASSQGGDYGYTF
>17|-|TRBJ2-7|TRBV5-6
TGTGCCAGCAGCTTGGAAGGGGGACCTGTCAATGCCTACGAGCAGTACTTC
CASSLEGGPVNAYEQYF
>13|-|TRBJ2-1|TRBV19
TGTGCCAGTAGGGTACAGGGTCTAGATGAGCAGTTCTTC
CASRVQGLDEQFF
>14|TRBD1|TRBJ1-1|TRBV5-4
TGTGCCAGCAGCTCCGGGACAGCGAACACTGAAGCTTTCTTT
CASSSGTANTEAFF
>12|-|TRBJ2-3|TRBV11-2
TGTGCCAGCACCCCTACAGGAGATACGCAGTATTTT
CASTPTGDTQYF
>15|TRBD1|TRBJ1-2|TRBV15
TGTGCCACCAGCAGAGAGGGACAGCTATCCTATGGCTACACCTTC
CATSREGQLSYGYTF
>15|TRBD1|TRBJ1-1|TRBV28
TGTGCCAGCAGTTTGCCCGGGACAGGGGATACTGAAGCTTTCTTT
CASSLPGTGDTEAFF
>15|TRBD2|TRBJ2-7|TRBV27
TGTGCCAGCAGTTTAGTAGCGGGAAGCTCCTACGAGCAGTACTTC
CASSLVAGSSYEQYF
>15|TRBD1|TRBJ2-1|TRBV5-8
TGTGCCAGCAGCTTGGGAGACAGGGTTAACAATGAGCAGTTCTTC
CASSLGDRVNNEQFF
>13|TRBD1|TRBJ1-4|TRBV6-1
TGTGCCAGCAGTGAAGGGGACAGGGGAAAACTGTTTTTT
CASSEGDRGKLFF
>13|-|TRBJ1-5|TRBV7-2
TGTGCCAGCAGCTTAGCTCCTGTTCAGCCCCAGCATTTT
CASSLAPVQPQHF
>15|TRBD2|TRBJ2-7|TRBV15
TGTGCCACCAGCAGAGAGGGCGGGAGAGCTTACGAGCAGTACTTC
CATSREGGRAYEQYF
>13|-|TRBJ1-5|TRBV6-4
TGTGCCAGCAGTGAAACCGAGAGTACGCCCCAGCATTTT
CASSETESTPQHF
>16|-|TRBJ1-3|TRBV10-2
TGCGCCAGCCAACAGGGTTTCGGTGACTCTGGAAACACCATATATTTT
CASQQGFGDSGNTIYF
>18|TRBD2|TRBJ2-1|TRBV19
TGTGCCAGTAGTCCCCAAGGGAGGGGACTAGCGGGGAACAATGAGCAGTTCTTC
CASSPQGRGLAGNNEQFF
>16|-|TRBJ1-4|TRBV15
TGTGCCACCAGCAGAGATAGGCCATCCCGGGAGGAAAAACTGTTTTTT
CATSRDRPSREEKLFF
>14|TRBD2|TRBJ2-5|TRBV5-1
TGCGCCAGCAGCCCTCTAGCGGGGAAAGAGACCCAGTACTTC
CASSPLAGKETQYF